Sequencing of this TCR beta chain was carried out in a study of CD8 T cells in Susac syndrome (dated by TCRdb to 2018 to 2020). Background on the whole study: Whether CD8+ T cell activation and differentiation in Susac syndrome was antigen driven was tested using repertoire sequencing. General findings and caveats noted by the study authors: The study acknowledged that relatively few individuals were included in the TCR sequencing and HLA analysis.

Peripheral blood CD8+ and CD4+ T cells from healthy donors, Susac syndrome patients and multiple sclerosis patients were profiled using high-throughput TCR beta sequencing. Treatment-naive patients with stable or active relapsing-remitting disease fulfilling revised McDonald criteria were used as multiple sclerosis controls. Bulk CD8+ and CD4+ T cells were purified by magnetic negative isolation, whereas CD8+ TEMRA cells were enriched by FACS. Blood was drawn into EDTA tubes, processed within 24 hours, and PBMCs were isolated by density gradient centrifugation. PBMCs destined for TCR sequencing were cryopreserved in liquid nitrogen and later thawed in a 37 °C water bath. Purity of sorted or isolated CD4+, CD8+ and CD8+ TEMRA cells was at least 90%. Comments on this clonotype: Its binding antigen is unknown. No much larger clonotype is one base removed from it; base qualities were not supplied.

Counted from cysteine to phenylalanine, this CDR3 has 16 amino acids. Solely the CDR3 DNA is kept, with 48 bases framed from the first base. CDR1 and CDR2 were assigned from the germline V gene (reference sequence) as LNHDA and SQIVND. Trimming removed 7 bases from V and 0 bases from J; the gene matches leave 7 bases unexplained. RNA was extracted using the RNeasy kit, and about 0.45 to 1 microgram was reverse transcribed with random hexamers. The immunoSEQ multiplex PCR assay, which covers 54 Vbeta and 13 Jbeta segments, was used to amplify TCR beta CDR3 regions. Bias from PCR amplification was corrected by using a synthetic template baseline for primer optimization and for computational correction. The study's own analysis went as follows. Reads were annotated to V, D and J genes according to IMGT and were analyzed with immunoSEQ Analyzer, with only productive sequences retained. To calculate clonality, Shannon entropy was normalized by log2 of the number of productive unique sequences and then subtracted from one. For each patient and control, public and private clones were evaluated within the 100 most prevalent clones. Clones were defined as Susac-specific if absent from the healthy and MS cohorts, from under 1,200 published viral clones and from other ImmuneACCESS disease sequences. Clones were called with MiXCR by TCRdb after fastp trimmed the public reads at Q25, and only in-frame beta chains were retained. For every CDR3 protein sequence, its rows merge into one entry that carries the most common genes and DNA. TCRdb, rather than the study authors, made the V and J calls. The sample table contains over 150,000 distinct CDR3 sequences; only one count was recorded for under 95% of them. The ten largest make up roughly 0.094% of the sample.

The V and J segments used are TRBV19 and TRBJ1-4; the central 8 bases match TRBD1. This TCR was sampled from a human donor with multiple sclerosis. The specimen sequenced was CD4+ T cells from PBMCs. CDR3 region: CASKSTGAATNEKLFF. The DNA sequence follows: TGTGCCAGTAAATCGACAGGGGCTGCAACTAATGAAAAACTGTTTTTT.